This T cell receptor beta chain derives from a study of blood T cells in healthy people across ages. Whole-study results and caveats: Long-lived donors carried more naive CD4+ cells and greater diversity than aged donors.

As for this clonotype: Its antigen remains unidentified.

With a J-beta primer mix and a sample-barcoded 5' primer, a second PCR ran roughly 6 to 11 cycles. TCRdb itself ran the 5' RACE reads through MiXCR, one entry per CDR3 protein. The sample lists approximately 1,000,000 distinct CDR3 sequences, 45% occurring once. The germline CDR1 and CDR2 sequences are MNHEY and SVGAGI. The V segment lost 10 bases and the J segment 8 bases; nucleotides outside the gene matches: 8. CDR3 length: 12 residues. The V call is TRBV6-5, the J call TRBJ1-2, with 9 bases lining up with TRBD1. The sample taken for sequencing was blood. The receptor comes from a woman aged 55-69 years in good health. The CDR3 DNA follows: TGTGCCATTCGGACAGGGGTTAGAGGCTACACCTTC. This translates into CAIRTGVRGYTF.